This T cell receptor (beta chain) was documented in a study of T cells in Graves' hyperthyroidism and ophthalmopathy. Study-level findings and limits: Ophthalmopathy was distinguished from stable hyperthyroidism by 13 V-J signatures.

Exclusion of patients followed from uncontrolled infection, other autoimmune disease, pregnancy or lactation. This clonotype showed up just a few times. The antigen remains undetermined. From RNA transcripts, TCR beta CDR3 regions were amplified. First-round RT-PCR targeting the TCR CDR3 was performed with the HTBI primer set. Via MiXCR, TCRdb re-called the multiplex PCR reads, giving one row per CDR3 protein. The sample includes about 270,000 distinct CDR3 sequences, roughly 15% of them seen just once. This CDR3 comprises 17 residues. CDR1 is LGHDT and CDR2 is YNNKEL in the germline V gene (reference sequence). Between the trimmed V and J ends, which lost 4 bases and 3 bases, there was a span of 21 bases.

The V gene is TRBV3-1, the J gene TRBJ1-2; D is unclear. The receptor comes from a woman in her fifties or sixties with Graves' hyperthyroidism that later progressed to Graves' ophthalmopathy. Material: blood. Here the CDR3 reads CASSRIEEGGPYYGYTF. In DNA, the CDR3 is TGTGCCAGCAGCCGAATCGAGGAGGGAGGGCCTTACTATGGCTACACCTTC. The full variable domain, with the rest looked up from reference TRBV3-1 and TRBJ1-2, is DTAVSQTPKYLVTQMGNDKSIKCEQNLGHDTMYWYKQDSKKFLKIMFSYNNKELIINETVPNRFSPKSPDKAHLNLHINSLELGDSAVYFCASSRIEEGGPYYGYTFGSGTRLTVV.